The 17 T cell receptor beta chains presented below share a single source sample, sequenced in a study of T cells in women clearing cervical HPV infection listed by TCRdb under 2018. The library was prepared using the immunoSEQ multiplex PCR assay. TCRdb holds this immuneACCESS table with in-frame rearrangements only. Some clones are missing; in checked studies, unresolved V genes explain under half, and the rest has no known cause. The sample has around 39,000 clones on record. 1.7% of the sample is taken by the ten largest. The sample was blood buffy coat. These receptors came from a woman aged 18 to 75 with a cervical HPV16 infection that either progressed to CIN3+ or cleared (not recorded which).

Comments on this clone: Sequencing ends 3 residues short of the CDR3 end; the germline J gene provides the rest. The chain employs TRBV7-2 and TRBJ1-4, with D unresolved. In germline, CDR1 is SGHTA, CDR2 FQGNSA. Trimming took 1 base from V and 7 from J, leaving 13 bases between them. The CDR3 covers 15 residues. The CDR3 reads CASSLGAGMGEKLFF. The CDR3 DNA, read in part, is TGTGCCAGCAGCTTAGGCGCGGGTATGGGTGAAAAA.

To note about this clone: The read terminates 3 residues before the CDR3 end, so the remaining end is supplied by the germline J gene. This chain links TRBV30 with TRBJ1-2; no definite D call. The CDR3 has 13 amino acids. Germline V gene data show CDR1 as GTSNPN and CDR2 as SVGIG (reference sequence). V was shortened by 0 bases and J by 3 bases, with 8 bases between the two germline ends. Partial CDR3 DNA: TGTGCCTGGAGTGTGTTGTCTTACTATGGC. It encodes CAWSVLSYYG. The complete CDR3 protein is CAWSVLSYYGYTF. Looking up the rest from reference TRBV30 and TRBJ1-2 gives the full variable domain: SQTIHQWPATLVQPVGSPLSLECTVEGTSNPNLYWYRQAAGRGLQLLFYSVGIGQISSEVPQNLSASRPQDRQFILSSKKLLLSDSGFYLCAWSVLSYYGYTFGSGTRLTVV.

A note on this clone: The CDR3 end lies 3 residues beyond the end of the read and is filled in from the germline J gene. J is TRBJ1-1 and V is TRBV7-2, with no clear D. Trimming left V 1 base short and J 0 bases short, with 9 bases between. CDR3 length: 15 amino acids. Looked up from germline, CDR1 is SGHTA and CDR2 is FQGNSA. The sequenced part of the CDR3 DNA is TGTGCCAGCAGCTTAGTGGCCAGATTGAACACTGAA. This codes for CASSLVARLNTE. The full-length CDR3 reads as CASSLVARLNTEAFF.

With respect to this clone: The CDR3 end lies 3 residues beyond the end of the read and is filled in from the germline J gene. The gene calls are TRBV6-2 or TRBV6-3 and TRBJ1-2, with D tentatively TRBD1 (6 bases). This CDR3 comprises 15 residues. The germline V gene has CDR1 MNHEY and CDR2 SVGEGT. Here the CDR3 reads CASRLASGGPYDYTF. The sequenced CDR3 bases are TGTGCCAGCCGCCTCGCCTCGGGGGGGCCCTACGAC.

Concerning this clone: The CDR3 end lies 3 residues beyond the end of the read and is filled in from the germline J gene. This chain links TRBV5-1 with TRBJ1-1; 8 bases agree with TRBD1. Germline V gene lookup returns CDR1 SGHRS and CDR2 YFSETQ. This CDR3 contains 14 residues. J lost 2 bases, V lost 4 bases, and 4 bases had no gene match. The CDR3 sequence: CASSIDRGNTEAFF. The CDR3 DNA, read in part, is TGCGCCAGCAGCATCGACAGGGGAAACACTGAA.

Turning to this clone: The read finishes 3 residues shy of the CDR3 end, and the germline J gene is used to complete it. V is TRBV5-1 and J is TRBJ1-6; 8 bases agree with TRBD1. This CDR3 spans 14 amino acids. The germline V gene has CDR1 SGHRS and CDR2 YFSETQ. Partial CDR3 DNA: TGCGCCAGCAGCCCCTGGACAGGGTGGCTCCCC. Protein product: CASSPWTGWLP. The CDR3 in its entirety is CASSPWTGWLPLHF.

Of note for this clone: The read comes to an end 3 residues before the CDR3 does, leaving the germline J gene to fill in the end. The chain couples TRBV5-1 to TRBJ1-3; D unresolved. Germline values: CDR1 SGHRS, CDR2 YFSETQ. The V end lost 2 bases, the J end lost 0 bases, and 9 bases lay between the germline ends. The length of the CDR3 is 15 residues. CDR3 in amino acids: CASSFTPSSGNTIYF. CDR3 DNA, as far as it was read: TGCGCCAGCAGCTTTACACCAAGCTCTGGAAACACC.

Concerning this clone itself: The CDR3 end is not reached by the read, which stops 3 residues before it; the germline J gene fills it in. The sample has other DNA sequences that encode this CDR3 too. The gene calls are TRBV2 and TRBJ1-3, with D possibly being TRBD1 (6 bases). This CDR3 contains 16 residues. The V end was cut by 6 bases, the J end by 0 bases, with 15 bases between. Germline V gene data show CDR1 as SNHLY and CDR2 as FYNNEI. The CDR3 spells CASRGQPTTSGNTIYF. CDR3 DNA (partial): TGTGCCAGCAGAGGACAGCCAACTACCTCTGGAAACACC.

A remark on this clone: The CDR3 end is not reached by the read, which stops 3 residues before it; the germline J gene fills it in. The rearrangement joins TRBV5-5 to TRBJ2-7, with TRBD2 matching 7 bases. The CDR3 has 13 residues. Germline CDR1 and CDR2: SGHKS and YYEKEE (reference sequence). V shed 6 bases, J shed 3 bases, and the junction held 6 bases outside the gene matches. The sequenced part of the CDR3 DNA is TGTGCCAGCATGGGGACTAACCGCTACGAG. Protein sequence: CASMGTNRYE. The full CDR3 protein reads CASMGTNRYEQYF. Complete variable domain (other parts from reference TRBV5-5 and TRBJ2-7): DAGVTQSPTHLIKTRGQQVTLRCSPISGHKSVSWYQQVLGQGPQFIFQYYEKEERGRGNFPDRFSARQFPNYSSELNVNALLLGDSALYLCASMGTNRYEQYFGPGTRLTVT.

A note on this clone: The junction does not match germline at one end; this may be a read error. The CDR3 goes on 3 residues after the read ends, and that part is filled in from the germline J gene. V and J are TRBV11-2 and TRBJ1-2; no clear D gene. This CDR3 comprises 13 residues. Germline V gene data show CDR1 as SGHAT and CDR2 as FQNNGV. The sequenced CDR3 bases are TGTGCCAGCAGCTTAGGTGGTTACTATGGA. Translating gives CASSLGGYYG. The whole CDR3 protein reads CASSLGGYYGYTF.

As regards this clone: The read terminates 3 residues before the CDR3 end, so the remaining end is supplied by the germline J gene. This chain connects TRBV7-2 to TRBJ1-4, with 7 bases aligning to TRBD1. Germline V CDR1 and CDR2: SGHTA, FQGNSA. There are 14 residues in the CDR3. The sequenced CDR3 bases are TGTGCCAGCAGCTCAACCCCAGGGGGTTCACCA. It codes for CASSSTPGGSP. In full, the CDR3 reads CASSSTPGGSPLFF.

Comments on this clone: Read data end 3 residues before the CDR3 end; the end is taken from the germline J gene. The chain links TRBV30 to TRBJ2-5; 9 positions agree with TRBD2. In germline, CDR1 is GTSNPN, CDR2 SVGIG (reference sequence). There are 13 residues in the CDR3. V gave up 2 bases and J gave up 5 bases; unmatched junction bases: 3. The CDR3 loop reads CAWSPLAGETQYF. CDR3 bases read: TGTGCCTGGAGTCCCCTAGCGGGGGAGACC.

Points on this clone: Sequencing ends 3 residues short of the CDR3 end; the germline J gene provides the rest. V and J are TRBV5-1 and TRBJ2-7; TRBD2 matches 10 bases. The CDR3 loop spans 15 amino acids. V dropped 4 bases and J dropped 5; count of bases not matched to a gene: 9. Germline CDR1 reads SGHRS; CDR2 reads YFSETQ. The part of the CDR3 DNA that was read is TGCGCCAGCAGCAAGGGACTAGCGATGGCCGACGAG. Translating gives CASSKGLAMADE. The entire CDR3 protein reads CASSKGLAMADEQYF.

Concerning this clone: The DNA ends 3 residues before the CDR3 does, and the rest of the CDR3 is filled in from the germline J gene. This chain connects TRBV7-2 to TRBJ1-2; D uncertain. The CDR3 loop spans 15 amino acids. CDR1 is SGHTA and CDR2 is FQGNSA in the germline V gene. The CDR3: CASSLSRVSSYDYTF. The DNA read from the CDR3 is TGTGCCAGCAGCTTGTCGCGGGTTAGCTCCTACGAC.

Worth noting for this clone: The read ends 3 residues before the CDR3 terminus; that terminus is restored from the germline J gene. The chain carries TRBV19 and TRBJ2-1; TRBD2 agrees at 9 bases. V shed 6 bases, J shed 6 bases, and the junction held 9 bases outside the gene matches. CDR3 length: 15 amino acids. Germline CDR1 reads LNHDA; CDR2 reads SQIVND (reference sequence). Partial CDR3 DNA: TGTGCCAGTAGCAACGCGGGGGGGCGAGGCAATGAG. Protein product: CASSNAGGRGNE. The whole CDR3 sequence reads CASSNAGGRGNEQFF. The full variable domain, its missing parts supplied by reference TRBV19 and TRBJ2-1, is DGGITQSPKYLFRKEGQNVTLSCEQNLNHDAMYWYRQDPGQGLRLIYYSQIVNDFQKGDIAEGYSVSREKKESFPLTVTSAQKNPTAFYLCASSNAGGRGNEQFFGPGTRLTVL.

The sequenced CDR3 bases are TGTGCCAGCAGAGACAGGGCTGGATCACCC. Amino acid sequence: CASRDRAGSP. The entire CDR3 protein is CASRDRAGSPLHF. The rearrangement links TRBV6-2 or TRBV6-3 to TRBJ1-6; TRBD1 aligns across 7 bases. The CDR3 end is not reached by the read, which stops 3 residues before it; the germline J gene fills it in. V shed 6 bases and J 10 bases; nucleotides not matched to a gene: 6. Looked up from germline, CDR1 is MNHEY and CDR2 is SVGEGT. The CDR3 is 13 residues long.

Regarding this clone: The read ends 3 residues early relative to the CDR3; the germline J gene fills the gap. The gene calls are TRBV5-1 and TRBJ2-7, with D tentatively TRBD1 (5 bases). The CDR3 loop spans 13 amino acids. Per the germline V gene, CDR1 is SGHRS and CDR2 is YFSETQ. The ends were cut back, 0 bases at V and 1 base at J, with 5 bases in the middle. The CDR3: CASSLGQSYEQYF. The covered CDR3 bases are TGCGCCAGCAGCTTGGGACAGTCCTACGAG.